A single sample gave rise to the 27 T cell receptor beta chains below, sequenced in a study of long-term antiretroviral therapy in people with HIV. Samples were assayed with immunoSEQ v3.0 at survey level. The repertoire was sequenced with immunoSEQ multiplex PCR; TCRdb's copy has only in-frame clones and lacks some. The repertoire holds some 33,000 clones, 82% seen once, with about 6% in the top ten. The sample here was unsorted PBMCs, taken 0.6 years after starting antiretroviral therapy. Receptors originate from a man aged 18 to 29 with HIV.

This chain connects TRBV2 to TRBJ2-1; a weak D match, TRBD2 (5 bases). The CDR3 spans 15 residues. CDR1 and CDR2 (germline): SNHLY, FYNNEI. The V end lost 7 bases, the J end lost 5 bases, and 18 bases lay between the germline ends. The CDR3 protein is CASTSPRVSNNEQFF. CDR3 in DNA: TGTGCCAGCACCTCGCCGCGGGTCAGTAACAATGAGCAGTTCTTC.

The genes are TRBV5-4 and TRBJ2-1, with no clear D. Trimming left V 2 bases short and J 9 bases short, with 12 bases between. There are 13 residues in the CDR3. Germline CDR1 SGHNT, CDR2 YYREEE (reference sequence). This CDR3 reads CASSFSQNSEQFF. Here the CDR3 DNA reads TGTGCCAGCAGCTTCTCACAGAACTCTGAGCAGTTCTTC.

The chain couples TRBV5-8 to TRBJ2-1, with D unclear. Germline-derived CDR1 and CDR2 are SGHTS and YDEGEE. The CDR3 sequence is 14 residues long. Trimming shortened V by 0 bases and J by 1 base, and 5 bases separated the two germline ends. The CDR3 region has the DNA TGTGCCAGCAGCTTGGGCGAGTCCTACAATGAGCAGTTCTTC. Protein product: CASSLGESYNEQFF.

The J gene is TRBJ2-2, the V gene TRBV11-2; 12 nucleotides agree with TRBD2. Germline V gene sequence: CDR1 SGHAT, CDR2 FQNNGV. The CDR3 runs to 18 residues. V was clipped by 0 bases and J by 5 bases; unmatched bases: 7. This CDR3 reads CASSLEPRLAGETGELFF. The CDR3 nucleotides are TGTGCCAGCAGCTTAGAACCGCGACTAGCGGGAGAAACCGGGGAGCTGTTTTTT.

This clone was seen only once. The chain joins TRBV28 to TRBJ1-2; 9 bases fit TRBD1. V lost 4 bases to trimming and J lost 7 bases; unmatched junction nucleotides: 7. From germline, CDR1 is MDHEN and CDR2 SYDVKM. CDR3 size: 14 residues. The CDR3: CASSSRGQGGGYTF. The CDR3 DNA follows: TGTGCCAGCAGTTCCAGGGGACAGGGAGGTGGCTACACCTTC.

The chain recombines TRBV7-2 with TRBJ1-1; tentatively, D is TRBD1 (5 bases). V was clipped by 4 bases and J by 4 bases, with 13 bases between them. CDR3 size: 14 residues. CDR1 is SGHTA and CDR2 is FQGNSA in the germline V gene. The CDR3 DNA reads as TGTGCCAGCAGCTCCATTGGGGCCGCCACTGAAGCTTTCTTT. Its protein is CASSSIGAATEAFF.

The rearrangement links TRBV5-1 to TRBJ2-7; D might be TRBD2 (5 bases). CDR1 SGHRS and CDR2 YFSETQ come from the germline V gene. The CDR3 covers 12 residues. V gave up 7 bases and J gave up 5 bases, with 13 bases separating them. The CDR3 region is CASRDRENEQYF. In DNA, the CDR3 is TGCGCCAGCCGGGATAGGGAGAACGAGCAGTACTTC.

The V call is TRBV7-9, the J call TRBJ2-1; the D gene is possibly TRBD2 (6 bases). This CDR3 has 13 amino acids. In germline, CDR1 is SEHNR, CDR2 FQNEAQ (reference sequence). V shed 3 bases and J shed 7 bases, with 10 bases lying between them. CDR3 amino acids: CASSLRLVNEQFF. The DNA for the CDR3 is TGTGCCAGCAGCTTGCGACTAGTAAATGAGCAGTTCTTC.

The J gene is TRBJ2-3, the V gene TRBV5-1, with a possible D match to TRBD1 (6 bases). CDR1 and CDR2 from the germline V gene are SGHRS and YFSETQ. CDR3 length: 15 residues. Trimming left V 1 base short and J 2 bases short, with 11 bases between. The chain's CDR3 is CASSLSGHITDTQYF. The DNA of the CDR3 is TGCGCCAGCAGCTTGTCGGGACACATCACAGATACGCAGTATTTT.

This rearrangement joins TRBV15 to TRBJ2-1, with 7 bases aligning to TRBD1. Germline trimming cut 2 bases from V and 0 bases from J; bases unmatched to any gene: 4. Germline V gene lookup returns CDR1 LNHNV and CDR2 YYDKDF (reference sequence). The CDR3 runs 16 residues. DNA for the CDR3: TGTGCCACCAGCAGATGGGACAGTAGCTCCTACAATGAGCAGTTCTTC. This gives the protein CATSRWDSSSYNEQFF. The full variable domain, its missing parts supplied by reference TRBV15 and TRBJ2-1, is DAMVIQNPRYQVTQFGKPVTLSCSQTLNHNVMYWYQQKSSQAPKLLFHYYDKDFNNEADTPDNFQSRRPNTSFCFLDIRSPGLGDTAMYLCATSRWDSSSYNEQFFGPGTRLTVL.

V gene TRBV6-6 combines with J gene TRBJ1-5, with 10 bases matching TRBD1. The J segment lost 6 bases and the V segment lost 5 bases, leaving 10 bases of the junction unmatched. Germline CDR1 reads MNHNY; CDR2 reads SVGAGI (reference sequence). This CDR3 region has 16 residues. The CDR3 DNA reads as TGTGCCAGCAGTGCCCGGGACAGGGGTTCCGGTCAGCCCCAGCATTTT. Protein sequence: CASSARDRGSGQPQHF.

This clone has just a few counts. This chain joins TRBV27 and TRBJ2-1, with 10 bases that match TRBD1. The CDR3 totals 14 residues. From germline, CDR1 is MNHEY and CDR2 SMNVEV (reference sequence). V dropped 6 bases and J dropped 4; count of bases not matched to a gene: 3. The CDR3 nucleotides read TGTGCCAGCAGACGGGACAGGGGATACAATGAGCAGTTCTTC. Its translation is CASRRDRGYNEQFF.

The CDR3 bases are TGTGCCAGCAGTCGGGGGGGGCAGAATGAAAAACTGTTTTTT. Its translation: CASSRGGQNEKLFF. The chain links TRBV25-1 to TRBJ1-4; tentatively, D is TRBD1 (6 bases). The CDR3 spans 14 residues. The germline V gene encodes CDR1 MGHDK and CDR2 SYGVNS. Trimming took 5 bases from V and 5 from J, leaving 12 bases between them.

This chain uses TRBV14 with TRBJ2-3; no clear D gene. The CDR3 is 11 amino acids. V was cut by 3 bases and J by 2 bases, with 0 bases left in between. Germline assignment: CDR1 SGHDN and CDR2 FVKESK. The CDR3, as DNA: TGTGCCAGCAGCCACACAGATACGCAGTATTTT. It codes for CASSHTDTQYF.

This clone has a single count. The CDR3 reads CASSLIAGGGDTQYF. DNA of the CDR3: TGCGCCAGCAGCCTAATAGCGGGAGGTGGCGATACGCAGTATTTT. The chain has TRBV4-3 and TRBJ2-3, with 10 nucleotides matching TRBD2. V gave up 4 bases and J gave up 6 bases; unmatched junction bases: 7. Germline CDR1 is LGHNA and CDR2 is YSLEER. The CDR3 spans 15 residues.

In this sample, this clone turned up a few times. The chain is built from TRBV4-2 and TRBJ2-7; the D call may be TRBD1 or TRBD2 (5 bases each). V dropped 0 bases and J dropped 4 bases, with 22 bases sitting between them. CDR3 length: 18 amino acids. The V gene's germline CDR1 is LGHNA and CDR2 YNFKEQ. CDR3 loop: CASSQDPPGLASRYEQYF. CDR3 DNA: TGTGCCAGCAGCCAAGATCCCCCAGGGTTGGCTAGCAGGTACGAGCAGTACTTC.

This sequence joins TRBV27 and TRBJ2-1; D gene ambiguous. Germline CDR1 MNHEY, CDR2 SMNVEV (reference sequence). The CDR3 has 17 amino acids. The ends were cut back, 3 bases at V and 6 bases at J, with 21 bases in the middle. For the CDR3, the DNA is TGTGCCAGCAGTTTTGCTCCCGGCGGAGTGAGAGGCAATGAGCAGTTCTTC. Its translation is CASSFAPGGVRGNEQFF.

The genes are TRBV19 and TRBJ1-5; 8 nucleotides agree with TRBD1. Germline V gene sequence: CDR1 LNHDA, CDR2 SQIVND (reference sequence). J lost 3 bases, V lost 1 base, and 5 bases had no gene match. This CDR3 spans 16 amino acids. The CDR3 DNA follows: TGTGCCAGTAGTATAGTCACAGGGGGGATCAATCAGCCCCAGCATTTT. Translating gives CASSIVTGGINQPQHF.

The V call is TRBV28, the J call TRBJ1-5, with D possibly matching TRBD1 (5 bases). The V gene lost 6 bases and the J gene lost 2 bases, with 14 bases spanning the gap. This CDR3 is 15 amino acids long. CDR1 is MDHEN, CDR2 SYDVKM, per germline. CDR3 DNA: TGTGCCAGCAGGAATTGGGGGGACGGCAATCAGCCCCAGCATTTT. Residues: CASRNWGDGNQPQHF.

Only a few counts were recorded for this clone. This rearrangement joins TRBV7-2 to TRBJ2-2; D is uncertain. V was clipped by 2 bases and J by 6 bases, with 7 bases between them. The CDR3 is made up of 13 amino acids. Germline V gene sequence: CDR1 SGHTA, CDR2 FQGNSA. CDR3 in DNA: TGTGCCAGCAGCTTATCCCACCCCGGGGAGCTGTTTTTT. Its protein is CASSLSHPGELFF.

This rearrangement joins TRBV7-2 to TRBJ2-7; the match to TRBD2 covers 8 bases. This CDR3 has 13 amino acids. Germline CDR1 SGHTA, CDR2 FQGNSA. Unmatched junction bases numbered 5, after V lost 5 bases and J lost 5 bases. The CDR3 loop reads CASSRGGGDEQYF. The CDR3 nucleotides read TGTGCCAGCAGCCGGGGGGGCGGGGACGAGCAGTACTTC. The whole variable domain, remainder taken from reference TRBV7-2 and TRBJ2-7, is GAGVSQSPSNKVTEKGKDVELRCDPISGHTALYWYRQSLGQGLEFLIYFQGNSAPDKSGLPSDRFSAERTGGSVSTLTIQRTQQEDSAVYLCASSRGGGDEQYFGPGTRLTVT.

The V and J genes are TRBV27 and TRBJ2-7; 10 nucleotides line up with TRBD1. Germline-derived CDR1 and CDR2 are MNHEY and SMNVEV (reference sequence). Trimming cost V 3 bases and J 2 bases; bases outside gene matches: 4. There are 15 residues in the CDR3. The CDR3 nucleotides read TGTGCCAGCAGTTTGTCCGGGACAGGGGCCTACGAGCAGTACTTC. Translated: CASSLSGTGAYEQYF.

The chain joins TRBV5-1 to TRBJ2-7; weak D call: TRBD1 (6 bases). Germline CDR1 is SGHRS and CDR2 is YFSETQ. Trimming took 3 bases from V and 2 from J, leaving 12 bases between them. CDR3 length equals 14 residues. Here the CDR3 DNA reads TGCGCCAGCAGCTCCTGGACAGCCCCCTACGAGCAGTACTTC. It is translated as CASSSWTAPYEQYF. The full variable domain, its missing parts supplied by reference TRBV5-1 and TRBJ2-7, is KAGVTQTPRYLIKTRGQQVTLSCSPISGHRSVSWYQQTPGQGLQFLFEYFSETQRNKGNFPGRFSGRQFSNSRSEMNVSTLELGDSALYLCASSSWTAPYEQYFGPGTRLTVT.

The J gene is TRBJ2-2, the V gene TRBV28; D remains unclear. CDR1 and CDR2 from the germline V gene are MDHEN and SYDVKM. The CDR3 extends over 13 amino acids. V lost 6 bases to trimming and J lost 5 bases, with 10 bases between them. CDR3 amino acids: CASRLALTGELFF. The CDR3 coding sequence is TGTGCCAGCAGATTGGCACTTACCGGGGAGCTGTTTTTT.

This chain links TRBV7-9 with TRBJ2-5; 10 bases fit TRBD2. This CDR3 region has 15 residues. Germline CDR1 and CDR2: SEHNR and FQNEAQ (reference sequence). Germline trimming cut 3 bases from V and 2 bases from J; bases unmatched to any gene: 3. This CDR3 is CASSFPSGGQETQYF. The CDR3 nucleotides read TGTGCCAGCAGCTTTCCTAGCGGGGGTCAAGAGACCCAGTACTTC.

The chain has TRBV5-1 and TRBJ1-1; D remains ambiguous. The CDR3 loop spans 13 amino acids. The germline gives CDR1 SGHRS, CDR2 YFSETQ. V shed 2 bases and J shed 6 bases, with 11 bases lying between them. CDR3 protein: CASSLEDIAEAFF. CDR3 DNA sequence: TGCGCCAGCAGCTTAGAGGATATCGCTGAAGCTTTCTTT.

This rearrangement joins TRBV19 to TRBJ2-2, with 10 bases fitting TRBD2. The V gene end was trimmed by 2 bases and the J gene end by 4 bases; junction bases not matched to a gene: 4. The CDR3 runs 16 residues. From germline, CDR1 is LNHDA and CDR2 SQIVND (reference sequence). The CDR3 nucleotides are TGTGCCAGTAGTATACTTCTAGCGGGAGCCACCGGGGAGCTGTTTTTT. This sequence encodes CASSILLAGATGELFF.